The T cell receptor beta chain under discussion was sequenced for a study of OX40 agonist ivuxolimab in advanced cancers. Study observations and caveats: Among T cells, CD8+ cells averaged more expanded clones than CD4+ cells. Among the lowest peripheral clonal expansion occurred in 0.1-3.0 mg/kg partial responders.

Per germline, CDR1 SGHNT and CDR2 YYREEE (reference sequence). The CDR3 runs to 15 residues. V lost 2 bases to trimming and J lost 1 base, with 12 bases between them. Comments on this clone: The antigen remains undetermined.

Generated by immunoSEQ multiplex PCR, the TCRdb table keeps only in-frame clones and is missing some. The sample shows approximately 70,000 clones, 82% of them seen only once. Researchers took blood at baseline, on cycle 4 day 1, and on cycle 7 day 1. The specimen comprised CD4+ or CD8+ T cells sorted from blood, sampled in a trial of the OX40 agonist ivuxolimab. The sequence came from an adult with an advanced solid tumor such as melanoma, head and neck, liver or kidney cancer. V usage is TRBV5-4 and J usage is TRBJ1-1; no definite D call. The CDR3, as DNA: TGTGCCAGCAGCTTTGGCGGAGGGTCGAACACTGAAGCTTTCTTT. Amino acids: CASSFGGGSNTEAFF.